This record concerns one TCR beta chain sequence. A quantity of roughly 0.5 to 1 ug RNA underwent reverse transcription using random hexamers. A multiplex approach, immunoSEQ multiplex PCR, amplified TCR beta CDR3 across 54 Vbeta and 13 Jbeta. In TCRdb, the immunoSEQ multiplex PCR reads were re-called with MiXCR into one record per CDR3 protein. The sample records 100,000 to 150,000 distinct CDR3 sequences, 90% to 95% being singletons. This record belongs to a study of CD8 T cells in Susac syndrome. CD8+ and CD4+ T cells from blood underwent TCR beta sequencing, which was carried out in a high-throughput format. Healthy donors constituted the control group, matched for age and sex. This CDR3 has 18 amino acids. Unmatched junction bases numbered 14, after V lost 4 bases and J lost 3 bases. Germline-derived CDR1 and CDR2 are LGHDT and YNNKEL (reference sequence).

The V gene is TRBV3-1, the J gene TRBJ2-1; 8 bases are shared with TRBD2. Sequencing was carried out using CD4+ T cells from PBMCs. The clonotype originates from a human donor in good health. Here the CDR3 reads CASSPLVARTSFYNEQFF. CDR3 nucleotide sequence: TGTGCCAGCAGCCCCCTTGTAGCGCGGACTAGCTTCTACAATGAGCAGTTCTTC.